This TCR beta chain was identified in a study of shared clonotypes between healthy human individuals. On the study more broadly: The people who gave samples were two women and a few men aged 18 to 49. Used for every donor were three CD4 naive, three CD4 memory, two CD8 naive and one CD8 memory plate.

Germline V lookup: CDR1 GTSNPN, CDR2 SVGIG (reference sequence). This CDR3 spans 12 amino acids. With 8 bases clipped from V and 4 bases from J, the junction kept 0 bases outside the gene matches. Study outcomes and limitations: Memory subsets generally showed lower estimated richness than naive subsets.

Libraries were prepared by immunoSEQ multiplex PCR; TCRdb keeps only in-frame clonotypes and omits some of them. Of under 1,100,000 clones in the sample, around four fifths were seen once. Details on this clone: What it binds is unknown.

The sequencing input was memory CD4+ T cells sorted from blood. The subset was: CD45RA-negative fraction. V gene TRBV30 combines with J gene TRBJ1-4; 11 nucleotides agree with TRBD1. The TCR was taken from a man aged 18 to 29 in good health. The CDR3 region is CAGTGGNEKLFF. DNA for the CDR3: TGTGCCGGGACAGGGGGTAATGAAAAACTGTTTTTT.